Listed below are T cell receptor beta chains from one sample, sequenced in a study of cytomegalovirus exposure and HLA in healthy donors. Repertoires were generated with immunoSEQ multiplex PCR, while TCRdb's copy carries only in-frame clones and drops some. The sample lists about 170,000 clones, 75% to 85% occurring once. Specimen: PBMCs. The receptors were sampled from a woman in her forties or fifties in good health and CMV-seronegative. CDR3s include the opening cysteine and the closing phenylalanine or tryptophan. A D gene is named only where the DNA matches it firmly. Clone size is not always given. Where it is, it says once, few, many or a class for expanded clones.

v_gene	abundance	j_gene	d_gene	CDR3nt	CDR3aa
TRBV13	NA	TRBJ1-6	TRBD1	TGTGCCAGCAGCCTACCCACCGGGACAGGGGAATCTCCCCTCCACTTT	CASSLPTGTGESPLHF
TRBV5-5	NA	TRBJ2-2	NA	TGTGCCAGCAGCAACCGAGGGGGACAGCGGGCCACCGGGGAGCTGTTTTTT	CASSNRGGQRATGELFF
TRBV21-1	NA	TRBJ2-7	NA	TGTGCCAGCAGCAAAGGTGGCGGGAGTATCTACGAGCAGTACTTC	CASSKGGGSIYEQYF
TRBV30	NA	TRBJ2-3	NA	TGTGCCTGGAGTGTAGGGGGTTACCGCACAGATACGCAGTATTTT	CAWSVGGYRTDTQYF
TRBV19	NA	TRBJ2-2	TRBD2	TGTGCCAGTAACCCTCGGGAGGGAGCGAACACCGGGGAGCTGTTTTTT	CASNPREGANTGELFF
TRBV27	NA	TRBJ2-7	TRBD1	TGTGCCAGCAGTAGAGACAGGGGGTCTACCTACGAGCAGTACTTC	CASSRDRGSTYEQYF
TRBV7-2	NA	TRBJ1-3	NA	TGTGCCAGCAGCTTAGTGGGTCAGGCGTCCTCTGGAAACACCATATATTTT	CASSLVGQASSGNTIYF
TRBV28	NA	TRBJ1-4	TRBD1	TGTGCCAGCAGTTTAAAGGGACAGCCGGGGAAACTGTTTTTT	CASSLKGQPGKLFF
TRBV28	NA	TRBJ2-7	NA	TGTGCCAGCAGTTTAGGTCGGTACGAGCAGTACTTC	CASSLGRYEQYF
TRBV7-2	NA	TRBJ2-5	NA	TGTGCCAGCAGCTTAGCGTATGAGGGGACCCAGTACTTC	CASSLAYEGTQYF
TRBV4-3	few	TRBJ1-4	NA	TGCGCCAGCAGCCAAGAGTCAACAGTAGGAAAACTGTTTTTT	CASSQESTVGKLFF
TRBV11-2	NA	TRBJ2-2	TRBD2	TGTGCCAGCAGTGTACTAGCGGGGAACACCGGGGAGCTGTTTTTT	CASSVLAGNTGELFF
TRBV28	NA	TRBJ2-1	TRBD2	TGTGCCAGCAGTCCCTCGTGGGGGGGCTCCTACAATGAGCAGTTCTTC	CASSPSWGGSYNEQFF
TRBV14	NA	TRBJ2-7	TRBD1	TGTGCCAGCGCGGACAGGGGACAGGGTCTCGAGCAGTACTTC	CASADRGQGLEQYF
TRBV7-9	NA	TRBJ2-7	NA	TGTGCCAGCAGCCTGGACAACTACGAGCAGTACTTC	CASSLDNYEQYF
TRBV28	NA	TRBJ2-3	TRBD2	TGTGCCAGCAGTTATCTAGCGGGAGAACCCACAGATACGCAGTATTTT	CASSYLAGEPTDTQYF
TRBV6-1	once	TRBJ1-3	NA	TGTGCCACCCGACCGGACGGGAGCTCTGGAAACACCATATATTTT	CATRPDGSSGNTIYF
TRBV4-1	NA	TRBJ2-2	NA	TGCGCCAGCAGCCAAGATCTCAACACCGGGGAGCTGTTTTTT	CASSQDLNTGELFF
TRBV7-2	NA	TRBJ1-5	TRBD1	TGTGCCAGCATCCTCGGGACAGGGAAGCAGCCCCAGCATTTT	CASILGTGKQPQHF
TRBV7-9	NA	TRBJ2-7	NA	TGTGCCAGCAGCTTGACAGGTTTCGAGCAGTACTTC	CASSLTGFEQYF
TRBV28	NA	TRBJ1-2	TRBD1	TGTGCCAGCAGTTCCCTTGGGACAGGGGGTACCTATGGCTACACCTTC	CASSSLGTGGTYGYTF
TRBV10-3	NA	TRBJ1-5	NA	TGTGCCATCAGTGAAAGTGGCCCCAGCAATCAGCCCCAGCATTTT	CAISESGPSNQPQHF
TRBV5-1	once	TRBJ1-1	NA	TGCGCCAGCAGCTTGTGGGACACGGGGACTGAAGCTTTCTTT	CASSLWDTGTEAFF
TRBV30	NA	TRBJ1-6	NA	TGTGCCTGGAGTGTGGGCAGCTCCTATAATTCCCCCCTCCACTTT	CAWSVGSSYNSPLHF
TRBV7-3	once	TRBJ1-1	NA	TGTGCCAGCAGCTTAACCCCGGTCAACACTGAAGCTTTCTTT	CASSLTPVNTEAFF
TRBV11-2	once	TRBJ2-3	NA	TGTGCCAGCAGCTTAGTCCAGGGCTCAGATACGCAGTATTTT	CASSLVQGSDTQYF
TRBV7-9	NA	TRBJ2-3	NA	TGTGCCAGCAGCTTAGCTTTGGGAGTTGCAGATACGCAGTATTTT	CASSLALGVADTQYF
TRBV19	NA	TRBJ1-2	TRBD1	TGTGCCAGTAGTCTCTGGGACAGCGCTCTTACCAACTATGGCTACACCTTC	CASSLWDSALTNYGYTF
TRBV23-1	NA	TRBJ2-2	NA	TGCGCCAGCAGTCAATCAGGAAGTGGGCTCGCCCGCACCGGGGAGCTGTTTTTT	CASSQSGSGLARTGELFF
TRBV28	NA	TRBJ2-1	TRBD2	TGTGCCAGCAGTTTAGGGAGACTAGCGGGAAGGGAGCAGTTCTTC	CASSLGRLAGREQFF
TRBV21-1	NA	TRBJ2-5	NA	TGTGCCAGCAGAACGATGGGGGGGGAGACCCAGTACTTC	CASRTMGGETQYF
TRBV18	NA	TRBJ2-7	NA	TGTGCCAGCTCACCACAATCAATCCACGAGCAGTACTTC	CASSPQSIHEQYF
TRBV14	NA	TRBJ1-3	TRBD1	TGTGCCAGCAGCCGGGACAGGTCCTCTGGAAACACCATATATTTT	CASSRDRSSGNTIYF
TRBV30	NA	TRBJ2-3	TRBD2	TGTGCCTGGAGTTCTACTAGCGGGGGGGCAGGTGATACGCAGTATTTT	CAWSSTSGGAGDTQYF
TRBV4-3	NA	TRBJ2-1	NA	TGCGCCAGCAGCGGACTCAGCAATGAGCAGTTCTTC	CASSGLSNEQFF
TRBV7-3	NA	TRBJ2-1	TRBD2	TGTGCCAGCAGCTTAACGGGGGGAGGGTTCTACAATGAGCAGTTCTTC	CASSLTGGGFYNEQFF
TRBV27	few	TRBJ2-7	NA	TGTGCCAGCAGTCCCCTGGTGGGAGGTCTATTCCGCGAGCAGTACTTC	CASSPLVGGLFREQYF
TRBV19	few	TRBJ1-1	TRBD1	TGTGCCAGTACCGTGGACAGGTTGGGCCGGGGGAACACTGAAGCTTTCTTT	CASTVDRLGRGNTEAFF
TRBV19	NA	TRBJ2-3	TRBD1	TGTGCCAGTAGTTGGACAGGGCAAGTGGCGCAGTATTTT	CASSWTGQVAQYF
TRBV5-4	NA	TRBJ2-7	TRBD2	TGTGCCAGCAGCCCCTTCTCCGGGAGGGCCGACGAGCAGTACTTC	CASSPFSGRADEQYF
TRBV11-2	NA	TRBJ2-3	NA	TGTGCCAGCAGGCACTCGGGTGGCCACACAGATACGCAGTATTTT	CASRHSGGHTDTQYF
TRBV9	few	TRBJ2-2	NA	TGTGCCAGCAGCGCGGAGGGGGGGGATACCGGGGAGCTGTTTTTT	CASSAEGGDTGELFF
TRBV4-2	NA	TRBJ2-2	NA	TGTGCCAGCAGCCAAGGTCGGAACACCGGGGAGCTGTTTTTT	CASSQGRNTGELFF
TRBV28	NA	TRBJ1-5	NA	TGTGCCAGCAGTTTAGATAGAACAGGGTTAAGAGATCAGCCCCAGCATTTT	CASSLDRTGLRDQPQHF
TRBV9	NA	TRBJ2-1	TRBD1	TGTGCCAGCAGCGCTACGGGACAGGGCGAGAGATACAATGAGCAGTTCTTC	CASSATGQGERYNEQFF
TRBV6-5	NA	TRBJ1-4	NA	TGTGCCAGCAGACGCCGATCCGATACGAGGAAACTGTTTTTT	CASRRRSDTRKLFF
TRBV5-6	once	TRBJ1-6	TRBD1	TGTGCCAGCAGCTCCGACAGGGGGATATCCGGTTCACCCCTCCACTTT	CASSSDRGISGSPLHF
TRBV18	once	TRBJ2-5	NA	TGTGCCAGCTCAGAGGACTATCTACAAGAGACCCAGTACTTC	CASSEDYLQETQYF
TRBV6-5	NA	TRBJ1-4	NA	TGTGCCAGCAGTTACGGGCTTTCGTGGCGTGAAAAACTGTTTTTT	CASSYGLSWREKLFF
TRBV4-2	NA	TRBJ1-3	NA	TGTGCCAGCAGCCAAGTGACAGGATTAGGGTCTGGAAACACCATATATTTT	CASSQVTGLGSGNTIYF
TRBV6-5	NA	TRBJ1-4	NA	TGTGCCAGCAGACTCAATGAAAAACTGTTTTTT	CASRLNEKLFF
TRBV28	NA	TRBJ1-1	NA	TGTGCCAGCAGCTTACCAACAGGGAACACTGAAGCTTTCTTT	CASSLPTGNTEAFF
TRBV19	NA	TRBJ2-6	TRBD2	TGTGCCAGTAGTTCAAGCGGGGGAGGCTCTGGGGCCAACGTCCTGACTTTC	CASSSSGGGSGANVLTF
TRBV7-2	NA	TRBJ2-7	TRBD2	TGTGCCAGCAGCCCGATGACAGCGGGAATCTACGAGCAGTACTTC	CASSPMTAGIYEQYF
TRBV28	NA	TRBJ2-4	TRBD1	TGTGCCAGCAGGCCGACAGGGGCCAAAAACATTCAGTACTTC	CASRPTGAKNIQYF
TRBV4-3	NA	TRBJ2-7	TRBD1	TGCGCCAGCAGCCAAGTACAGGGGGCTGCGTACGAGCAGTACTTC	CASSQVQGAAYEQYF
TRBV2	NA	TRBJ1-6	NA	TGTGCCAGCATGGGACTTAACGGCGGACCGAATTCACCCCTCCACTTT	CASMGLNGGPNSPLHF
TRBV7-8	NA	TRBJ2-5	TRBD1	TGTGCCAGCAGCCCGGACAGGGAGACCCAGTACTTC	CASSPDRETQYF